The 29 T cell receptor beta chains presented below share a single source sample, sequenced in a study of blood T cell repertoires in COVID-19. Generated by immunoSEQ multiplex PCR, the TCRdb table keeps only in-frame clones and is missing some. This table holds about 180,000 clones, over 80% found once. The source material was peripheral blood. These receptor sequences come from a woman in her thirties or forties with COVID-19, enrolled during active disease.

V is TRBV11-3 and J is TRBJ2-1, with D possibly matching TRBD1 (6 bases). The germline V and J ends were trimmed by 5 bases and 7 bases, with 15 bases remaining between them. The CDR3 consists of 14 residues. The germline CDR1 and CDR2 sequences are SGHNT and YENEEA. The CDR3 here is CASSLGTTDNEQFF. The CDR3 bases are TGTGCCAGCAGCCTAGGGACAACGGATAATGAGCAGTTCTTC. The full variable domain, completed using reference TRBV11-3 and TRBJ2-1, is EAGVVQSPRYKIIEKKQPVAFWCNPISGHNTLYWYLQNLGQGPELLIRYENEEAVDDSQLPKDRFSAERLKGVDSTLKIQPAELGDSAVYLCASSLGTTDNEQFFGPGTRLTVL.

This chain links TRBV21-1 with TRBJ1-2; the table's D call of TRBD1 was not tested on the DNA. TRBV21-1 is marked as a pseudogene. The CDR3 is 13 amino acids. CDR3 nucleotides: TGTGCCAGCAGACAGGGGGTGCCCTATGGCTACACCTTC. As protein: CASRQGVPYGYTF.

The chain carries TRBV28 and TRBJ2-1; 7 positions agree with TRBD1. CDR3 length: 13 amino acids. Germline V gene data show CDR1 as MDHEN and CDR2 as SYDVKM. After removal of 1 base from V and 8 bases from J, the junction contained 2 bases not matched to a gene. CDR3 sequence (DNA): TGTGCCAGCAGTTTATACAGGGGCGATGAGCAGTTCTTC. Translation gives CASSLYRGDEQFF.

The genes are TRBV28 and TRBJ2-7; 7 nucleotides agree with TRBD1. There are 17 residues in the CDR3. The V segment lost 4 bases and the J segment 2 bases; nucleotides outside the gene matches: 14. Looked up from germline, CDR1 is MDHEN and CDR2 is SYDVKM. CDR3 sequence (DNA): TGTGCCAGCAGTTATGGGCCCGGACAGGTCCTGACCTACGAGCAGTACTTC. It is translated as CASSYGPGQVLTYEQYF.

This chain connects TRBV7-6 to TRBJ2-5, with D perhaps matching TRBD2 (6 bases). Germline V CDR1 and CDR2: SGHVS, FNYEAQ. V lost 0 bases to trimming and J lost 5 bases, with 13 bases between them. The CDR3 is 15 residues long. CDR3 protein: CASSLAGGAGETQYF. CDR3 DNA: TGTGCCAGCAGCTTAGCCGGAGGGGCCGGGGAGACCCAGTACTTC.

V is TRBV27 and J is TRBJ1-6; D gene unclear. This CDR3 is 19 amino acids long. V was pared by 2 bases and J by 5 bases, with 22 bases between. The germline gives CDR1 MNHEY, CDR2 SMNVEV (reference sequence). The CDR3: CASSLELRANQPHNSPLHF. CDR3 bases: TGTGCCAGCAGTTTAGAATTGCGTGCAAACCAACCACATAATTCACCCCTCCACTTT.

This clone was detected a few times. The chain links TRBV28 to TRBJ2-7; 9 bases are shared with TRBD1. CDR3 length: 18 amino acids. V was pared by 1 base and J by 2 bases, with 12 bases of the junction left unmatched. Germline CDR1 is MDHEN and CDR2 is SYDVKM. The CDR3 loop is CASSLFGTGYNGAYEQYF. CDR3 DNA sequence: TGTGCCAGCAGTTTATTCGGGACAGGGTATAACGGGGCCTACGAGCAGTACTTC.

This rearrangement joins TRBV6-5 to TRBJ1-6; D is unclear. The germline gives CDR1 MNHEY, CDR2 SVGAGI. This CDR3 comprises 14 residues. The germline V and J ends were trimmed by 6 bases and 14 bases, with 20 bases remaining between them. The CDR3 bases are TGTGCCAGCAGCCCCACCCCTGGCGGGGTCGCCCTCCACTTT. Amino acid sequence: CASSPTPGGVALHF.

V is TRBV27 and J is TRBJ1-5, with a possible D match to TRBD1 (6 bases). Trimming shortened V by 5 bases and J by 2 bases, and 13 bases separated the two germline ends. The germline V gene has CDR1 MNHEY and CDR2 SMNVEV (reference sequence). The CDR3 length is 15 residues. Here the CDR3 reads CASSVGTFGNQPQHF. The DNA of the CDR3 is TGTGCCAGCAGTGTCGGGACATTCGGCAATCAGCCCCAGCATTTT.

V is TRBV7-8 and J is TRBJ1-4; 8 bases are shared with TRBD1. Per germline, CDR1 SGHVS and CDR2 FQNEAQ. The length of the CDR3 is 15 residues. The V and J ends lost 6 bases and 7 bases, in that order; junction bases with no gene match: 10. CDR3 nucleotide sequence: TGTGCCAGCAGAAACAGGGGGGGAAGGGGTGAAAAACTGTTTTTT. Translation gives CASRNRGGRGEKLFF.

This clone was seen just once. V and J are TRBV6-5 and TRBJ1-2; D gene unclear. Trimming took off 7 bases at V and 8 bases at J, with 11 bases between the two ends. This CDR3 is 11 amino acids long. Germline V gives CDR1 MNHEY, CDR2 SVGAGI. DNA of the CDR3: TGTGCCAGCATTCAGGATTGGGGCTACACCTTC. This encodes CASIQDWGYTF.

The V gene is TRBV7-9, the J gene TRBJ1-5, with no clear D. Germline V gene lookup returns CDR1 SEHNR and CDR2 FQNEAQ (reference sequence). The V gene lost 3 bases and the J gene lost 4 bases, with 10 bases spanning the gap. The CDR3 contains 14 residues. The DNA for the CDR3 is TGTGCCAGCAGCTTGGGCCACTCTAATCAGCCCCAGCATTTT. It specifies CASSLGHSNQPQHF.

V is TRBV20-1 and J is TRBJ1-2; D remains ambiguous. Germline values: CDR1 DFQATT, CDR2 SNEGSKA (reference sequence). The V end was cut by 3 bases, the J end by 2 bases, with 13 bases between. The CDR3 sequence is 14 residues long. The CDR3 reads CSASRPERNYGYTF. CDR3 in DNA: TGCAGTGCTAGTCGCCCGGAGAGGAACTATGGCTACACCTTC.

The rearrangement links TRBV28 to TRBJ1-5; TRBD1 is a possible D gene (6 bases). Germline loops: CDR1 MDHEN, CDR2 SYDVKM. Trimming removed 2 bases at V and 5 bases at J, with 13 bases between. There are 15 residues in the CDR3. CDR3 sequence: CASSLGEGGYQPQHF. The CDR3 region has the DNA TGTGCCAGCAGTTTAGGCGAGGGGGGGTATCAGCCCCAGCATTTT.

The CDR3, as DNA: TGTGCCAGCGGCAAACTAGCGGCGAACACCGGGGAGCTGTTTTTT. Residues: CASGKLAANTGELFF. The chain joins TRBV7-9 to TRBJ2-2; 8 bases align to TRBD2. V trimming: 8 bases; J trimming: 0 bases; junction bases outside the gene matches: 5. Per germline, CDR1 SEHNR and CDR2 FQNEAQ (reference sequence). The CDR3 has 15 amino acids. Complete variable domain (other parts from reference TRBV7-9 and TRBJ2-2): DTGVSQNPRHKITKRGQNVTFRCDPISEHNRLYWYRQTLGQGPEFLTYFQNEAQLEKSRLLSDRFSAERPKGSFSTLEIQRTEQGDSAMYLCASGKLAANTGELFFGEGSRLTVL.

The CDR3 nucleotides read TGTGCCAGCAGCCTAGCGGGAGCAGGAGAGACCCAGTACTTC. Protein: CASSLAGAGETQYF. The chain uses TRBV9 and TRBJ2-5, with 10 positions matching TRBD2. J lost 4 bases, V lost 4 bases, and 4 bases had no gene match. There are 14 residues in the CDR3. Per germline, CDR1 SGDLS and CDR2 YYNGEE.

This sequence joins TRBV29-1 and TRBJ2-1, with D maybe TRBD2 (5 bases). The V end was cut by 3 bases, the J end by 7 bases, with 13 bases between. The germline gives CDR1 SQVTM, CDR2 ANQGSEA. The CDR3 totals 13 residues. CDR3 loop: CSVESPSWNEQFF. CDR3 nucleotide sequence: TGCAGCGTTGAGTCGCCTAGCTGGAATGAGCAGTTCTTC.

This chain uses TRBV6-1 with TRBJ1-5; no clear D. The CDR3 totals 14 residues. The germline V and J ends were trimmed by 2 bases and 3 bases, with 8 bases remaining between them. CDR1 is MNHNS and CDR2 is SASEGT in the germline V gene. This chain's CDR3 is CASSETSNNQPQHF. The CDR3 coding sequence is TGTGCCAGCAGTGAAACTAGCAACAATCAGCCCCAGCATTTT.

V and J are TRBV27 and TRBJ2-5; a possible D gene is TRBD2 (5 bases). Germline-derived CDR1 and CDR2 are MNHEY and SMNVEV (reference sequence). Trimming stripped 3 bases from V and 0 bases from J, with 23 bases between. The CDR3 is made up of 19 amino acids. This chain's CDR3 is CASSFRGERAPPYQETQYF. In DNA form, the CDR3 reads TGTGCCAGCAGTTTCCGGGGAGAGAGAGCCCCTCCGTACCAAGAGACCCAGTACTTC.

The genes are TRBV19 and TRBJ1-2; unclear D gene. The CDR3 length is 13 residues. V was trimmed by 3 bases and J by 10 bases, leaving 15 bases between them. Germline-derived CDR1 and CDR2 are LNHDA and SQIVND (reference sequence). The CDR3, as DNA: TGTGCCAGTAGTATTACGCCGGGAGAACCCTACACCTTC. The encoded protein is CASSITPGEPYTF.

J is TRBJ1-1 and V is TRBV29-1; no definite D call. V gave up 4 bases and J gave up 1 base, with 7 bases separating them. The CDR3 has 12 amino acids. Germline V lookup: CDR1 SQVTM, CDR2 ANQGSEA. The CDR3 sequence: CSVGHRNTEAFF. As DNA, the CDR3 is TGCAGCGTTGGCCACAGGAACACTGAAGCTTTCTTT.

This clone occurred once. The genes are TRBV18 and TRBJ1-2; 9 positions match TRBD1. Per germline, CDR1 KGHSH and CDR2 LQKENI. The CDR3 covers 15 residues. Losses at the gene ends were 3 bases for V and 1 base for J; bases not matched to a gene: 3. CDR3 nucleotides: TGTGCCAGCTCACCCGGGACAGGGAGTAACTATGGCTACACCTTC. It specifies CASSPGTGSNYGYTF. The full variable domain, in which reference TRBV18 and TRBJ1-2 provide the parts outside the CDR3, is NAGVMQNPRHLVRRRGQEARLRCSPMKGHSHVYWYRQLPEEGLKFMVYLQKENIIDESGMPKERFSAEFPKEGPSILRIQQVVRGDSAAYFCASSPGTGSNYGYTFGSGTRLTVV.

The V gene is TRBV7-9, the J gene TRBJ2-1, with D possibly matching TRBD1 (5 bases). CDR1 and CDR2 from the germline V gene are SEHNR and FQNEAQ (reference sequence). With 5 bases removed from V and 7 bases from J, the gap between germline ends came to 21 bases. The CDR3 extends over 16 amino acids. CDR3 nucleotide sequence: TGTGCCAGCAGCCTTCGGACGGGTCCCACAGGTAATGAGCAGTTCTTC. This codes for CASSLRTGPTGNEQFF.

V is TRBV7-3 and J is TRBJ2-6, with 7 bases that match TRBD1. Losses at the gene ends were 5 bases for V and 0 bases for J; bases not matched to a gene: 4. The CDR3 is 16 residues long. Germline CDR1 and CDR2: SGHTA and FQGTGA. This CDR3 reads CASSRDSFSGANVLTF. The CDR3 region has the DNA TGTGCCAGCAGCCGGGACAGCTTCTCTGGGGCCAACGTCCTGACTTTC.

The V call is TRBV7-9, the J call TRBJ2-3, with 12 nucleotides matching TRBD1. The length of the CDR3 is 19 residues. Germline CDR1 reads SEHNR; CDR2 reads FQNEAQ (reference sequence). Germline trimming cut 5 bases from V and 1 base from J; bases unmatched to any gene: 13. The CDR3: CASSGTGGSVRARTDTQYF. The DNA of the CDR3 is TGTGCCAGCAGCGGGACAGGGGGCTCGGTCCGCGCTCGCACAGATACGCAGTATTTT. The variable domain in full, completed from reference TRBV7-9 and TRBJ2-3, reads DTGVSQNPRHKITKRGQNVTFRCDPISEHNRLYWYRQTLGQGPEFLTYFQNEAQLEKSRLLSDRFSAERPKGSFSTLEIQRTEQGDSAMYLCASSGTGGSVRARTDTQYFGPGTRLTVL.

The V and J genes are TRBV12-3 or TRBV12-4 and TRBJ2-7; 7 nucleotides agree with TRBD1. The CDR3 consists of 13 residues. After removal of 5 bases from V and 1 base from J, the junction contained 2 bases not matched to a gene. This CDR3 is CASSGDSSYEQYF. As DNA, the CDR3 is TGTGCCAGCAGTGGGGACAGTTCCTACGAGCAGTACTTC.

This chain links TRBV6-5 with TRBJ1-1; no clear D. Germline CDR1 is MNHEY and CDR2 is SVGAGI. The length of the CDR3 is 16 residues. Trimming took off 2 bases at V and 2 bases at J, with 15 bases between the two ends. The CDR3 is CASSYRVGRGNTEAFF. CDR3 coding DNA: TGTGCCAGCAGTTACCGGGTAGGGCGGGGAAACACTGAAGCTTTCTTT.

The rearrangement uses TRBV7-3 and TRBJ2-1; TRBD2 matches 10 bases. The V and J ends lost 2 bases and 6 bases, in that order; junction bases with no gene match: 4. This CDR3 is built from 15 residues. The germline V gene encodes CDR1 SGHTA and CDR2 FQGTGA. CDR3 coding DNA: TGTGCCAGCAGCTTAGGAGTAGCGGGAGGCAATGAGCAGTTCTTC. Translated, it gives CASSLGVAGGNEQFF.

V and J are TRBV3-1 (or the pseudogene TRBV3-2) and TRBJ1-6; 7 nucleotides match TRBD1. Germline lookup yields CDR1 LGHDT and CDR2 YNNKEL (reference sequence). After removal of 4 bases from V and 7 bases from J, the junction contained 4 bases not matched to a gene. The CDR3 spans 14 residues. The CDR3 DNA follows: TGTGCCAGCAGCCGATGGGACAGCAATTCACCCCTCCACTTT. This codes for CASSRWDSNSPLHF.